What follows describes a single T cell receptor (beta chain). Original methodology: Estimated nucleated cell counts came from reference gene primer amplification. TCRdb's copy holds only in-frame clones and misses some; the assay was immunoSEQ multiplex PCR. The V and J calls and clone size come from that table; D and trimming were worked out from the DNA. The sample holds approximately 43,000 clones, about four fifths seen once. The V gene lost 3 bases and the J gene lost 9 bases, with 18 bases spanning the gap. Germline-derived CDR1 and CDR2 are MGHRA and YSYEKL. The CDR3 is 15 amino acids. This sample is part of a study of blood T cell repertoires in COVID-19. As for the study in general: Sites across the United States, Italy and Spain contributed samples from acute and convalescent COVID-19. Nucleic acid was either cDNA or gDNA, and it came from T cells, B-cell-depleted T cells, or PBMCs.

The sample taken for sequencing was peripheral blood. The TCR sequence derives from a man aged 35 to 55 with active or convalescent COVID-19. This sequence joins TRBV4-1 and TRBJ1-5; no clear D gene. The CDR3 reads CASSQSSLSSWPQHF. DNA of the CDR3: TGCGCCAGCAGCCAGAGTAGTCTATCCTCTTGGCCCCAGCATTTT.